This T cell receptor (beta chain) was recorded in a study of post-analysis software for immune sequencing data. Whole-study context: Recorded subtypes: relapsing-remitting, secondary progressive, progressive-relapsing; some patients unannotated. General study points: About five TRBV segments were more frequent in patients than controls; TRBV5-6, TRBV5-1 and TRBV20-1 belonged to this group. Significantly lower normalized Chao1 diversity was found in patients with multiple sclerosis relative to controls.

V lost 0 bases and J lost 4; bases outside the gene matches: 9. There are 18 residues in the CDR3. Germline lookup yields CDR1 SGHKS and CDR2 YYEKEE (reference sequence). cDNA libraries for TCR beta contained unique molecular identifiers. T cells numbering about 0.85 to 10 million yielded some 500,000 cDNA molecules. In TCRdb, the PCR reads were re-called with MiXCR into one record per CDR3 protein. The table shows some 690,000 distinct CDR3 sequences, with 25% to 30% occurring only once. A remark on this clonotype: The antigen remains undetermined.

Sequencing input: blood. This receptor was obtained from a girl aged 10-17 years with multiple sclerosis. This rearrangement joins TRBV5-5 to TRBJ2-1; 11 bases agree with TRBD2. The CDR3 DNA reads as TGTGCCAGCAGCTTGGCTACTACTAGCGGGAGATGGTACAATGAGCAGTTCTTC. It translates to CASSLATTSGRWYNEQFF.